This T cell receptor (beta chain) came from a study of blood T cells in healthy people across ages. Drawn from each donor were around 9.1 milliliters of peripheral blood. This clonotype was counted between two and nine times. It was with a sample-barcoded 5' primer and a J-beta primer mix that a second PCR of roughly 7 to 12 cycles was run. A single record per CDR3 protein comes from TCRdb applying MiXCR to the 5' RACE reads. The table includes 800,000 or so distinct CDR3 sequences, just under 25% detected once. Another study also made use of these data, one on T cells of mothers and their children.

Sequencing was done on a sample of blood. The TCR originated in a boy younger than 18 in good health.

The CDR3 region has the DNA TGTGCCAGCAGCTTTTGGGGGATCGACACTGAAGCTTTCTTT. This translates into CASSFWGIDTEAFF. The chain has TRBV7-8 and TRBJ1-1; perhaps TRBD1 as D (5 bases). This CDR3 is 14 amino acids long. V lost 3 bases and J 3 bases, leaving 11 bases between the germline ends. Per germline, CDR1 SGHVS and CDR2 FQNEAQ.